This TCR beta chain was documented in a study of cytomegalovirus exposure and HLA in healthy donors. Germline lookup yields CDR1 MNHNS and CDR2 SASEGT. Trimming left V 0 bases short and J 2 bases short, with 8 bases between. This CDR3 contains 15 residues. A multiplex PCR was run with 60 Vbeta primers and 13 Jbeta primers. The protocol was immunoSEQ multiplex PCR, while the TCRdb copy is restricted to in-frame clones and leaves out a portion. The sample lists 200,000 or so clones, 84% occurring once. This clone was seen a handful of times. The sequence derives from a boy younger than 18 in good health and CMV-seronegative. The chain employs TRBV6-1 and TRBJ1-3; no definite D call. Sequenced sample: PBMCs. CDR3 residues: CASSEAVTPGNTIYF. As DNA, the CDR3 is TGTGCCAGCAGTGAAGCGGTGACTCCTGGAAACACCATATATTTT.